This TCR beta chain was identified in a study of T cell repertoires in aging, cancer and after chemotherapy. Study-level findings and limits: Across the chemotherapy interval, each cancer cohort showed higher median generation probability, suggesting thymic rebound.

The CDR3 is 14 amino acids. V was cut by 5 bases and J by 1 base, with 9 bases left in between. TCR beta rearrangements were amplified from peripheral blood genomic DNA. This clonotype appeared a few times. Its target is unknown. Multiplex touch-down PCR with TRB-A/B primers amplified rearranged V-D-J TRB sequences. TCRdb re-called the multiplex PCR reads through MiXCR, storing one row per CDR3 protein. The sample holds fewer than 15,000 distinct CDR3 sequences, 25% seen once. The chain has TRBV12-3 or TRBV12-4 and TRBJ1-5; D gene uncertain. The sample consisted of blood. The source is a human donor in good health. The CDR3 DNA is TGTGCCAGCAGTGTCCGTAGGAGCAATCAGCCCCAGCATTTT. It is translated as CASSVRRSNQPQHF.